One T cell receptor beta chain is described in this entry. The data stem from a study of blood T cell repertoires in COVID-19. Across the study: Sample material is recorded as cDNA or gDNA derived from T cells, B-cell-depleted T cells, or PBMCs.

The CDR3 sequence is 12 residues long. Germline V gene data show CDR1 as SGHRS and CDR2 as YFSETQ. Trimming cost V 4 bases and J 2 bases, with 6 bases left between them. TCRdb keeps only in-frame clones here, not all; method: immunoSEQ multiplex PCR. The table has about 110,000 clones, 88% seen once. This sequence joins TRBV5-1 and TRBJ1-2, with D perhaps TRBD1 (6 bases). Sequencing was performed on peripheral blood. The sequence came from a woman between 50 and 59 years old with acute or convalescent COVID-19. The CDR3 sequence is CASSTGNYGYTF. CDR3 nucleotide sequence: TGCGCCAGCAGCACAGGGAACTATGGCTACACCTTC. Full variable domain (remainder filled in from reference TRBV5-1 and TRBJ1-2): KAGVTQTPRYLIKTRGQQVTLSCSPISGHRSVSWYQQTPGQGLQFLFEYFSETQRNKGNFPGRFSGRQFSNSRSEMNVSTLELGDSALYLCASSTGNYGYTFGSGTRLTVV.